These 31 T cell receptor beta chains were sequenced from one sample in a study of T cell responses to AZD1222 COVID-19 vaccine. Clones were sequenced by immunoSEQ multiplex PCR, and TCRdb holds only the in-frame ones, with some missing. The sample yields about 140,000 clones, more than 80% seen once. Sequences were derived from peripheral blood, sampled 28 days after the second dose of the MenACWY control vaccine. These receptors were collected from an adult who received the MenACWY meningococcal vaccine as a control.

The chain combines TRBV6-5 with TRBJ2-7; D may be TRBD2 (5 bases). The CDR3 runs to 14 residues. CDR1 is MNHEY and CDR2 is SVGAGI in the germline V gene. V lost 0 bases, J lost 5 bases, and 11 bases lay in between. CDR3 residues: CASSYSRGIHEQYF. In DNA, the CDR3 is TGTGCCAGCAGTTACTCGAGAGGGATCCACGAGCAGTACTTC.

This chain uses TRBV11-2 with TRBJ1-1; weak D call: TRBD1 (5 bases). V gave up 5 bases and J gave up 5 bases, with 12 bases separating them. Germline lookup yields CDR1 SGHAT and CDR2 FQNNGV. The CDR3 is 13 residues long. This CDR3 reads CASSPPGATEAFF. CDR3 nucleotides: TGTGCCAGCAGCCCCCCCGGGGCTACTGAAGCTTTCTTT. The variable domain in full, completed from reference TRBV11-2 and TRBJ1-1, reads EAGVAQSPRYKIIEKRQSVAFWCNPISGHATLYWYQQILGQGPKLLIQFQNNGVVDDSQLPKDRFSAERLKGVDSTLKIQPAKLEDSAVYLCASSPPGATEAFFGQGTRLTVV.

The gene calls are TRBV19 and TRBJ1-2, with 7 bases that match TRBD1. Germline V gene sequence: CDR1 LNHDA, CDR2 SQIVND (reference sequence). Trimming removed 6 bases from V and 4 bases from J; junction bases left unmatched: 2. CDR3 length: 12 amino acids. CDR3 coding DNA: TGTGCCAGTAGCGACAGGGCCTATGGCTACACCTTC. It specifies CASSDRAYGYTF.

V usage is TRBV7-9 and J usage is TRBJ1-1, with TRBD1 as a possible D gene (6 bases). Trimming pared 1 base from V and 10 bases from J, leaving 13 bases between. This CDR3 has 13 residues. Germline V gene sequence: CDR1 SEHNR, CDR2 FQNEAQ (reference sequence). The CDR3: CASSLDQGMRAFF. In nucleotides, the CDR3 is TGTGCCAGCAGCTTAGACCAGGGGATGAGAGCTTTCTTT.

The chain combines TRBV7-2 with TRBJ2-1; possible D gene TRBD1, 5 bases. The CDR3 covers 13 residues. V lost 6 bases, J lost 2 bases, and 8 bases lay in between. Germline loops: CDR1 SGHTA, CDR2 FQGNSA. Here the CDR3 DNA reads TGTGCCAGCAGACAGACAGCCTACAATGAGCAGTTCTTC. It specifies CASRQTAYNEQFF.

The chain combines TRBV6-5 with TRBJ2-3; D gene uncertain. CDR1 is MNHEY and CDR2 is SVGAGI in the germline V gene. The CDR3 runs 14 residues. The germline V and J ends were trimmed by 6 bases and 0 bases, with 10 bases remaining between them. CDR3 coding DNA: TGTGCCAGCAGATCCGACGGAAGCACAGATACGCAGTATTTT. Translation gives CASRSDGSTDTQYF.

The V and J genes are TRBV3-1 (or the pseudogene TRBV3-2) and TRBJ1-1, with D possibly matching TRBD1 (5 bases). The V gene lost 4 bases and the J gene lost 4 bases, with 16 bases spanning the gap. The CDR3 covers 15 residues. Per the germline V gene, CDR1 is LGHDT and CDR2 is YNNKEL (reference sequence). The CDR3 reads CASSLLITGGTEAFF. CDR3 nucleotide sequence: TGTGCCAGCAGCCTACTAATCACAGGTGGCACTGAAGCTTTCTTT.

This clone came up once. V and J are TRBV5-1 and TRBJ1-4; 8 bases line up with TRBD1. With 4 bases clipped from V and 1 base from J, the junction kept 3 bases outside the gene matches. The V gene's germline CDR1 is SGHRS and CDR2 YFSETQ. The length of the CDR3 is 15 residues. The CDR3 coding sequence is TGCGCCAGCAGCGGGACAGGTCTAACTAATGAAAAACTGTTTTTT. Its translation: CASSGTGLTNEKLFF.

The chain uses TRBV5-8 and TRBJ1-2; 7 bases agree with TRBD1. The CDR3 is 15 amino acids. V shed 1 base, J shed 8 bases, and the junction held 11 bases outside the gene matches. The germline gives CDR1 SGHTS, CDR2 YDEGEE. CDR3 nucleotides: TGTGCCAGCAGCTTGACCCTGACAGGGACTTTGGGCTACACCTTC. Translation: CASSLTLTGTLGYTF.

The chain carries TRBV10-3 and TRBJ1-1; D gene uncertain. This CDR3 contains 15 residues. Trimming pared 3 bases from V and 6 bases from J, leaving 17 bases between. Germline CDR1 is ENHRY and CDR2 is SYGVKD. Here the CDR3 DNA reads TGTGCCATCAGTGACGGGTTAGCTCTTGGCGCTGAAGCTTTCTTT. Amino acids: CAISDGLALGAEAFF.

In this sample, this clone turned up once. The V call is TRBV7-2, the J call TRBJ2-1; tentative D call: TRBD2 (6 bases). Trimming left V 0 bases short and J 4 bases short, with 7 bases between. The CDR3 loop spans 14 amino acids. Germline CDR1 and CDR2: SGHTA and FQGNSA. In DNA form, the CDR3 reads TGTGCCAGCAGCTTAGCTGCGGGGTACAATGAGCAGTTCTTC. Its translation is CASSLAAGYNEQFF.

This clone was picked up one time. CDR3 bases: TGTGCCACCAGCAGAGAATTTGAGCTGGGCGGTGAAAAACTGTTTTTT. This encodes CATSREFELGGEKLFF. The chain joins TRBV15 to TRBJ1-4; D is unclear. The CDR3 contains 16 residues. From germline, CDR1 is LNHNV and CDR2 YYDKDF (reference sequence). Between the trimmed V and J ends, which lost 0 bases and 7 bases, there was a span of 15 bases.

V gene TRBV19 combines with J gene TRBJ1-5, with 9 bases that match TRBD1. The CDR3 consists of 14 residues. V was pared by 4 bases and J by 4 bases, with 2 bases of the junction left unmatched. Germline assignment: CDR1 LNHDA and CDR2 SQIVND (reference sequence). Here the CDR3 reads CASSTGTGNQPQHF. The CDR3 nucleotides are TGTGCCAGTAGTACCGGGACAGGGAATCAGCCCCAGCATTTT. The full variable domain, rest sourced from reference TRBV19 and TRBJ1-5, is DGGITQSPKYLFRKEGQNVTLSCEQNLNHDAMYWYRQDPGQGLRLIYYSQIVNDFQKGDIAEGYSVSREKKESFPLTVTSAQKNPTAFYLCASSTGTGNQPQHFGDGTRLSIL.

This rearrangement joins TRBV12-3 or TRBV12-4 to TRBJ1-6, with unresolved D. There are 12 residues in the CDR3. V was cut by 6 bases and J by 6 bases, with 6 bases left in between. CDR3 protein: CASSVPNSPLHF. CDR3 bases: TGTGCCAGCAGCGTCCCTAATTCACCCCTCCACTTT.

This chain connects TRBV7-2 to TRBJ2-3; 7 bases match TRBD2. The CDR3 totals 17 residues. CDR1 and CDR2 (germline): SGHTA, FQGNSA. V lost 1 base and J lost 1; bases outside the gene matches: 8. CDR3 region: CASSLVSGGGRTDTQYF. CDR3 coding DNA: TGTGCCAGCAGCTTAGTTTCGGGGGGTGGGCGCACAGATACGCAGTATTTT.

The chain has TRBV9 and TRBJ2-3; D gene unclear. Trimming shortened V by 9 bases and J by 0 bases, and 17 bases separated the two germline ends. The CDR3 extends over 15 amino acids. CDR1 and CDR2 from the germline V gene are SGDLS and YYNGEE. The CDR3 spells CATGKTASSTDTQYF. In DNA form, the CDR3 reads TGTGCCACCGGCAAAACTGCCTCTAGCACAGATACGCAGTATTTT.

The rearrangement joins TRBV11-2 to TRBJ1-6; no clear D. Germline lookup yields CDR1 SGHAT and CDR2 FQNNGV. This CDR3 has 18 residues. Trimming cost V 5 bases and J 7 bases, with 24 bases left between them. The CDR3 sequence is CASSRHSPWQVGNSPLHF. CDR3 bases: TGTGCCAGCAGCCGACACTCCCCTTGGCAGGTGGGCAATTCACCCCTCCACTTT.

The chain is built from TRBV21-1 and TRBJ1-2; the table's D gene call, TRBD1, was not cross checked with the DNA. TRBV21-1 is described as a pseudogene. CDR3 length: 15 amino acids. The CDR3 sequence is CASSKGGQGRIGYTF. The CDR3 nucleotides are TGTGCCAGCAGCAAAGGAGGACAGGGGAGGATTGGCTACACCTTC.

This clone was seen just once. CDR3 DNA: TGTGCCAGCAGCCAAGTCGGGGGGCTAGAAGCTTTCTTT. It is translated as CASSQVGGLEAFF. V and J are TRBV3-1 (or the pseudogene TRBV3-2) and TRBJ1-1; D is possibly TRBD1 (6 bases). The CDR3 has 13 residues. Trimming took 1 base from V and 8 from J, leaving 11 bases between them. Germline V gives CDR1 LGHDT, CDR2 YNNKEL (reference sequence).

The chain couples TRBV2 to TRBJ1-2; 8 bases match TRBD1. V lost 6 bases to trimming and J lost 5 bases; unmatched junction nucleotides: 8. The CDR3 totals 14 residues. Germline V gene data show CDR1 as SNHLY and CDR2 as FYNNEI. Here the CDR3 DNA reads TGTGCCAGCAGGGCAGGGGGCGACACTTATGGCTACACCTTC. This codes for CASRAGGDTYGYTF.

V and J are TRBV19 and TRBJ1-5; 10 bases are shared with TRBD1. There are 14 residues in the CDR3. V shed 6 bases and J 3 bases; nucleotides not matched to a gene: 2. CDR1 LNHDA and CDR2 SQIVND come from the germline V gene (reference sequence). This CDR3 is CASRTGGNNQPQHF. CDR3 DNA sequence: TGTGCCAGTAGGACAGGGGGCAACAATCAGCCCCAGCATTTT.

The chain links TRBV19 to TRBJ2-1; a weak D match, TRBD1 (6 bases). CDR1 is LNHDA, CDR2 SQIVND, per germline (reference sequence). The CDR3 sequence is 15 residues long. Trimming left V 6 bases short and J 4 bases short, with 16 bases between. CDR3 DNA: TGTGCCAGTAGGGCGCCGGGACAACAGTACAATGAGCAGTTCTTC. This gives the protein CASRAPGQQYNEQFF.

The chain links TRBV3-1 (or the pseudogene TRBV3-2) to TRBJ2-7; D may be TRBD1 (5 bases). The V gene lost 6 bases and the J gene lost 0 bases, with 15 bases spanning the gap. CDR1 is LGHDT and CDR2 is YNNKEL in the germline V gene (reference sequence). The CDR3 runs to 15 residues. The CDR3 DNA sequence: TGTGCCAGCAGTCACTACAGGAGAAGCTCCTACGAGCAGTACTTC. This gives the protein CASSHYRRSSYEQYF.

This clone was counted between two and nine times. The genes are TRBV7-2 and TRBJ2-7; D unresolved. The V end lost 2 bases, the J end lost 1 base, and 12 bases lay between the germline ends. This CDR3 has 15 residues. The germline V gene encodes CDR1 SGHTA and CDR2 FQGNSA. In nucleotides, the CDR3 is TGTGCCAGCAGCTTAAGCTGGGTGGGATCCTACGAGCAGTACTTC. Translating it yields CASSLSWVGSYEQYF.

This sequence joins TRBV19 and TRBJ2-7; D may correspond to TRBD1 or TRBD2 (5 bases each). The CDR3 has 15 amino acids. CDR1 and CDR2 (germline): LNHDA, SQIVND (reference sequence). Trimming left V 3 bases short and J 1 base short, with 13 bases between. This CDR3 is CASSIGAVGSYEQYF. The CDR3 nucleotides read TGTGCCAGTAGTATCGGGGCCGTTGGATCCTACGAGCAGTACTTC.

This chain's CDR3 is CASSINEGNEQYF. In DNA form, the CDR3 reads TGTGCCAGTAGTATCAATGAAGGGAACGAGCAGTACTTC. The rearrangement joins TRBV19 to TRBJ2-7; D unresolved. The CDR3 is 13 amino acids. Germline V CDR1 and CDR2: LNHDA, SQIVND (reference sequence). Trimming removed 3 bases at V and 5 bases at J, with 11 bases between.

In this sample, this clone turned up once. The rearrangement links TRBV18 to TRBJ1-2; D is ambiguous. The CDR3 is 12 amino acids. V was pared by 4 bases and J by 7 bases, with 10 bases between. Germline CDR1 reads KGHSH; CDR2 reads LQKENI. CDR3 in amino acids: CASSQGTRGYTF. CDR3 nucleotides: TGTGCCAGCTCACAGGGAACCCGTGGCTACACCTTC.

The chain links TRBV4-2 to TRBJ2-3; D gene unclear. Trimming pared 4 bases from V and 0 bases from J, leaving 14 bases between. Germline CDR1 reads LGHNA; CDR2 reads YNFKEQ. The CDR3 runs 16 residues. CDR3 amino acids: CASSLIPSSSTDTQYF. The CDR3 DNA follows: TGTGCCAGCAGCCTTATTCCCTCGTCTAGCACAGATACGCAGTATTTT.

The genes are TRBV6-2 or TRBV6-3 and TRBJ1-3, with D maybe TRBD1 (5 bases). The germline V gene encodes CDR1 MNHEY and CDR2 SVGEGT. The V and J ends lost 5 bases and 0 bases respectively, with 14 bases between them. The CDR3 has 16 amino acids. CDR3: CASSAARDLSGNTIYF. The CDR3 region has the DNA TGTGCCAGCAGTGCGGCCCGGGACCTCTCTGGAAACACCATATATTTT.

The chain is built from TRBV11-2 and TRBJ2-7, with D perhaps assigned TRBD1 or TRBD2 (6 bases each). Germline V gene lookup returns CDR1 SGHAT and CDR2 FQNNGV. The germline V and J ends were trimmed by 2 bases and 5 bases, with 13 bases remaining between them. This CDR3 comprises 14 residues. The CDR3 loop is CASSLPGDFNEQYF. CDR3 bases: TGTGCCAGCAGCTTACCAGGGGACTTTAACGAGCAGTACTTC.

The rearrangement links TRBV19 to TRBJ2-7, with TRBD1 matching 11 bases. J lost 4 bases, V lost 1 base, and 3 bases had no gene match. Looked up from germline, CDR1 is LNHDA and CDR2 is SQIVND (reference sequence). The CDR3 consists of 15 residues. CDR3 amino acids: CASSIAGQGDYEQYF. The DNA of the CDR3 is TGTGCCAGTAGTATAGCGGGACAGGGGGATTACGAGCAGTACTTC.